What follows is one TCR beta chain and its context. The sample originates from a study of CD8 T cells in ankylosing spondylitis. This CDR3 has 18 amino acids. Germline V gives CDR1 KGHSH, CDR2 LQKENI. With V trimmed by 3 bases and J by 5 bases, 15 bases remained unmatched. TCRdb re-derived calls from the 5' RACE reads in MiXCR, one entry per CDR3 protein. The table records about 340,000 distinct CDR3 sequences, under 15% of them present only once. The specimen sequenced was blood, either unsorted or a sorted T cell fraction (not recorded which). This sequence joins TRBV18 and TRBJ2-7, with 11 bases matching TRBD2. The TCR originated in a male donor with ankylosing spondylitis or in good health (not recorded which). The DNA of the CDR3 is TGTGCCAGCTCACCCCCCGTTGGTAGCGGGGGGGCCTTCGACGAGCAGTACTTC. It translates to CASSPPVGSGGAFDEQYF.